This T cell receptor beta chain derives from a study of T cell responses to AZD1222 COVID-19 vaccine. Produced via immunoSEQ multiplex PCR; TCRdb's table is partial and in-frame only. The table has about 70,000 clones, less than 85% seen once. Study results and caveats: All repertoire sampling was performed exclusively after the peak T cell response.

Regarding this clone: As yet, its antigen is unknown.

The CDR3 runs 20 residues. Per germline, CDR1 SGHKS and CDR2 YYEKEE (reference sequence). V was cut by 0 bases and J by 1 base, with 22 bases left in between. The chain employs TRBV5-5 and TRBJ1-4; no reliable D call. The clonotype comes from an adult in good health. The sample was peripheral blood, taken on day 0 of AZD1222 vaccination. CDR3 region: CASSLVIGHPFVGTNEKLFF. The DNA of the CDR3 is TGTGCCAGCAGCTTGGTGATAGGCCATCCATTCGTCGGAACTAATGAAAAACTGTTTTTT.